One and the same sample provided the 28 T cell receptor beta chains below, sequenced in a study of OX40 agonist ivuxolimab in advanced cancers. Some clones are missing from TCRdb's copy, which holds only in-frame ones; the method was immunoSEQ multiplex PCR. The data hold around 33,000 clones, with roughly 90% observed a single time. The starting material was CD4+ or CD8+ T cells sorted from blood, obtained in a trial of the OX40 agonist ivuxolimab. All receptors come from an adult with an advanced solid tumor such as melanoma, head and neck, liver or kidney cancer.

The chain combines TRBV29-1 with TRBJ2-3; possible D gene TRBD2, 5 bases. With 7 bases removed from V and 2 bases from J, the gap between germline ends came to 13 bases. In germline, CDR1 is SQVTM, CDR2 ANQGSEA. The CDR3 is 13 residues long. Here the CDR3 DNA reads TGCAGCGCATGTGGACTTTTCACAGATACGCAGTATTTT. Amino acids: CSACGLFTDTQYF.

J is TRBJ1-5 and V is TRBV6-6, with 7 bases fitting TRBD1. The CDR3 totals 13 residues. Looked up from germline, CDR1 is MNHNY and CDR2 is SVGAGI (reference sequence). The V and J ends lost 6 bases and 8 bases, in that order; junction bases with no gene match: 7. The CDR3 nucleotides are TGTGCCAGCAGACGGACAGGTTTTGAGCCCCAGCATTTT. Its translation is CASRRTGFEPQHF.

This chain connects TRBV27 to TRBJ2-7; 9 bases are a match to TRBD2. V dropped 5 bases and J dropped 4; count of bases not matched to a gene: 3. This CDR3 has 13 amino acids. Germline assignment: CDR1 MNHEY and CDR2 SMNVEV (reference sequence). CDR3 protein: CASSRSGSYEQYF. CDR3 coding DNA: TGTGCCAGCAGTCGTAGCGGGAGTTACGAGCAGTACTTC.

The genes are TRBV5-1 and TRBJ1-1; no clear D. Deletions cut 0 bases from V and 0 bases from J, with 12 bases between. CDR1 SGHRS and CDR2 YFSETQ come from the germline V gene. This CDR3 region has 16 residues. This CDR3 is CASSLAAGEMNTEAFF. CDR3 nucleotides: TGCGCCAGCAGCTTGGCGGCAGGTGAAATGAACACTGAAGCTTTCTTT.

The rearrangement links TRBV10-2 to TRBJ2-1; TRBD2 matches 9 bases. Germline V gene data show CDR1 as WSHSY and CDR2 as SAAADI. V dropped 5 bases and J dropped 7; count of bases not matched to a gene: 6. CDR3 length: 14 residues. CDR3 nucleotide sequence: TGCGCCAGCAGTCCGGGACTAGCTGGGAATGAGCAGTTCTTC. It codes for CASSPGLAGNEQFF.

The V gene is TRBV7-9, the J gene TRBJ1-2; D ambiguous. The V gene lost 5 bases and the J gene lost 4 bases, with 14 bases spanning the gap. Germline lookup yields CDR1 SEHNR and CDR2 FQNEAQ (reference sequence). This CDR3 spans 14 amino acids. The CDR3 coding sequence is TGTGCCAGCAGCCCTACCCTGCCCGTCTATGGCTACACCTTC. This translates into CASSPTLPVYGYTF.

The chain employs TRBV7-3 and TRBJ2-1; D could derive from TRBD1 or TRBD2 (5 bases each). With 6 bases removed from V and 2 bases from J, the gap between germline ends came to 14 bases. Germline V gene sequence: CDR1 SGHTA, CDR2 FQGTGA. The CDR3 contains 15 residues. The DNA for the CDR3 is TGTGCCAGCAGTCCCGGGACGGACCCCTACAATGAGCAGTTCTTC. Its protein product is CASSPGTDPYNEQFF.

This sequence joins TRBV28 and TRBJ2-2, with 7 positions matching TRBD2. The germline gives CDR1 MDHEN, CDR2 SYDVKM. Trimming cost V 3 bases and J 6 bases; bases outside gene matches: 13. This CDR3 is built from 17 residues. The CDR3 coding sequence is TGTGCCAGCAGTTTTTCTGAGTGGGAGGGCGTCGCCGGGGAGCTGTTTTTT. Its protein is CASSFSEWEGVAGELFF.

The chain is built from TRBV27 and TRBJ2-1; 7 nucleotides line up with TRBD1. Germline trimming cut 5 bases from V and 8 bases from J; bases unmatched to any gene: 3. Looked up from germline, CDR1 is MNHEY and CDR2 is SMNVEV (reference sequence). This CDR3 is 12 amino acids long. CDR3: CASSLRGYEQFF. CDR3 bases: TGTGCCAGCAGTCTCAGGGGGTATGAGCAGTTCTTC.

The genes are TRBV11-2 and TRBJ1-2; D is unresolved. Trimming took off 7 bases at V and 3 bases at J, with 12 bases between the two ends. This CDR3 is built from 13 residues. Germline V gene sequence: CDR1 SGHAT, CDR2 FQNNGV. CDR3 DNA: TGTGCCAGCACCCCCGACCCGGACTATGGCTACACCTTC. Translated, it gives CASTPDPDYGYTF.

The V call is TRBV6-5, the J call TRBJ2-1, with D perhaps TRBD2 (5 bases). The length of the CDR3 is 14 residues. The V and J ends lost 6 bases and 2 bases respectively, with 11 bases between them. Germline V gene lookup returns CDR1 MNHEY and CDR2 SVGAGI. The CDR3 sequence: CASRFAGTYNEQFF. The CDR3 DNA follows: TGTGCCAGCAGATTTGCGGGCACCTACAATGAGCAGTTCTTC.

The rearrangement joins TRBV5-1 to TRBJ2-3; 9 bases map to TRBD2. Germline trimming cut 5 bases from V and 2 bases from J; bases unmatched to any gene: 9. The length of the CDR3 is 16 residues. Germline V lookup: CDR1 SGHRS, CDR2 YFSETQ. The CDR3 here is CASRPGTSTATDTQYF. DNA of the CDR3: TGCGCCAGCAGACCCGGGACTAGCACCGCCACAGATACGCAGTATTTT.

This chain connects TRBV5-4 to TRBJ1-4, with D possibly being TRBD1 (5 bases). From germline, CDR1 is SGHNT and CDR2 YYREEE (reference sequence). The CDR3 totals 15 residues. Trimming cost V 3 bases and J 3 bases, with 12 bases left between them. The CDR3 sequence is CASSSDSAANEKLFF. CDR3 in DNA: TGTGCCAGCAGCTCTGACAGCGCCGCTAATGAAAAACTGTTTTTT.

This clone came up a few times. The chain links TRBV2 to TRBJ1-2, with D unclear. Per germline, CDR1 SNHLY and CDR2 FYNNEI. The CDR3 runs 14 residues. Trimming took off 9 bases at V and 0 bases at J, with 14 bases between the two ends. CDR3 sequence: CASFTVRANYGYTF. CDR3 coding DNA: TGTGCCAGTTTTACAGTGCGAGCTAACTATGGCTACACCTTC.

V and J are TRBV6-5 and TRBJ1-2; 7 bases line up with TRBD1. The junction had 13 bases not matched to a gene; V was cut back by 4 bases and J by 8 bases. The CDR3 covers 15 residues. Germline CDR1 MNHEY, CDR2 SVGAGI. The CDR3: CASSSTSAGTVGYTF. CDR3 sequence (DNA): TGTGCCAGCAGTTCCACCTCCGCCGGGACAGTCGGCTACACCTTC.

This chain links TRBV25-1 with TRBJ2-5; D may correspond to TRBD1 or TRBD2 (5 bases each). Trimming pared 2 bases from V and 5 bases from J, leaving 18 bases between. The length of the CDR3 is 16 residues. The germline V gene has CDR1 MGHDK and CDR2 SYGVNS. The CDR3 DNA reads as TGTGCCAGCAGTGAAGGCTCGCAGGGACGTTGGGAGACCCAGTACTTC. Its protein is CASSEGSQGRWETQYF.

The chain has TRBV6-6 and TRBJ1-5, with D possibly being TRBD1 (5 bases). Germline V gene lookup returns CDR1 MNHNY and CDR2 SVGAGI (reference sequence). The germline V and J ends were trimmed by 10 bases and 8 bases, with 18 bases remaining between them. CDR3 size: 13 residues. CDR3 loop: CATSQGTRKPQHF. The CDR3 DNA reads as TGTGCCACCTCTCAGGGTACAAGAAAGCCCCAGCATTTT.

This chain links TRBV19 with TRBJ2-5, with 8 bases matching TRBD2. This CDR3 is built from 15 residues. J gave up 1 base and V 6 bases, and 7 bases lay outside the gene matches. Germline CDR1 is LNHDA and CDR2 is SQIVND (reference sequence). The CDR3 DNA reads TGTGCCAGTAGCGCCCTTCGGGGGGGCCAAGAGACCCAGTACTTC. Translation gives CASSALRGGQETQYF.

The chain is built from TRBV9 and TRBJ2-5, with TRBD2 matching 8 bases. Germline V gene sequence: CDR1 SGDLS, CDR2 YYNGEE. V trimming: 1 base; J trimming: 1 base; junction bases outside the gene matches: 6. The length of the CDR3 is 16 residues. CDR3 bases: TGTGCCAGCAGCGTACGGGGCGGGAGGTCCCAAGAGACCCAGTACTTC. It encodes CASSVRGGRSQETQYF.

V is TRBV15 and J is TRBJ1-4, with D perhaps TRBD1 (5 bases). This CDR3 has 15 residues. Germline CDR1 and CDR2: LNHNV and YYDKDF (reference sequence). The ends were cut back, 2 bases at V and 8 bases at J, with 15 bases in the middle. CDR3 in DNA: TGTGCCACCAGCAGATCCTGGGGAGGGGAAGAAAAACTGTTTTTT. Encoded protein: CATSRSWGGEEKLFF. Full variable domain (rest looked up from reference TRBV15 and TRBJ1-4): DAMVIQNPRYQVTQFGKPVTLSCSQTLNHNVMYWYQQKSSQAPKLLFHYYDKDFNNEADTPDNFQSRRPNTSFCFLDIRSPGLGDTAMYLCATSRSWGGEEKLFFGSGTQLSVL.

The chain has TRBV18 and TRBJ2-7, with a possible D match to TRBD2 (5 bases). Per the germline V gene, CDR1 is KGHSH and CDR2 is LQKENI. CDR3 length equals 14 residues. V shed 2 bases and J shed 3 bases, with 11 bases lying between them. CDR3 amino acids: CASSPALRDYEQYF. The CDR3 DNA reads TGTGCCAGCTCACCAGCATTACGGGACTACGAGCAGTACTTC.

The chain uses TRBV5-4 and TRBJ2-7; 8 positions agree with TRBD1. The DNA matches TRBJ2-1 better at its end, which makes the J call doubtful. From germline, CDR1 is SGHNT and CDR2 YYREEE (reference sequence). This CDR3 has 15 amino acids. CDR3 nucleotides: TGTGCCAGCAGCTCTGCAGGGGGCAAGGCGAATGAGCAGTTCTTC. This encodes CASSSAGGKANEQFF.

V and J are TRBV19 and TRBJ1-2; 9 bases align to TRBD1. CDR3 length equals 15 residues. The germline V gene encodes CDR1 LNHDA and CDR2 SQIVND (reference sequence). J gave up 7 bases and V 3 bases, and 9 bases lay outside the gene matches. CDR3 sequence reads: CASSILGQGIGGYTF. In DNA, the CDR3 is TGTGCCAGTAGTATTTTGGGACAGGGAATAGGTGGCTACACCTTC.

The V gene is TRBV5-4, the J gene TRBJ2-7, with 10 positions matching TRBD2. The germline V gene encodes CDR1 SGHNT and CDR2 YYREEE (reference sequence). The V gene end was trimmed by 2 bases and the J gene end by 4 bases; junction bases not matched to a gene: 12. The CDR3 extends over 17 amino acids. The chain's CDR3 is CASSLGLAEPLTYEQYF. The CDR3 DNA is TGTGCCAGCAGCTTAGGACTAGCGGAACCGCTGACGTACGAGCAGTACTTC.

The rearrangement joins TRBV11-2 to TRBJ1-3; D gene uncertain. CDR3 length equals 16 residues. V was shortened by 3 bases and J by 0 bases, with 12 bases between the two germline ends. Germline lookup yields CDR1 SGHAT and CDR2 FQNNGV. CDR3 amino acids: CASSFGPSSSGNTIYF. As DNA, the CDR3 is TGTGCCAGCAGCTTCGGTCCCTCGTCCTCTGGAAACACCATATATTTT.

The chain combines TRBV14 with TRBJ2-7, with 9 bases identical to TRBD1. V was clipped by 4 bases and J by 6 bases; unmatched bases: 7. The CDR3 contains 14 residues. The V gene's germline CDR1 is SGHDN and CDR2 FVKESK. The CDR3 DNA reads as TGTGCCAGCAGCCCACCCGGGACAGGGCTCGAGCAGTACTTC. It encodes CASSPPGTGLEQYF.

The chain joins TRBV7-2 to TRBJ2-2; D unclear. The V end lost 3 bases, the J end lost 2 bases, and 7 bases lay between the germline ends. The germline CDR1 and CDR2 sequences are SGHTA and FQGNSA. The CDR3 totals 14 residues. The chain's CDR3 is CASSFLGNTGELFF. The CDR3 coding sequence is TGTGCCAGCAGCTTTCTTGGCAACACCGGGGAGCTGTTTTTT. Full variable domain (rest looked up from reference TRBV7-2 and TRBJ2-2): GAGVSQSPSNKVTEKGKDVELRCDPISGHTALYWYRQSLGQGLEFLIYFQGNSAPDKSGLPSDRFSAERTGGSVSTLTIQRTQQEDSAVYLCASSFLGNTGELFFGEGSRLTVL.

The chain uses TRBV27 and TRBJ2-4, with D perhaps assigned TRBD1 or TRBD2 (5 bases each). V gave up 7 bases and J gave up 0 bases, with 10 bases separating them. This CDR3 spans 14 amino acids. Germline assignment: CDR1 MNHEY and CDR2 SMNVEV (reference sequence). The CDR3 DNA follows: TGTGCCAGCACCTCGGGGCTAGCCAAAAACATTCAGTACTTC. Translated: CASTSGLAKNIQYF.